The clone carrying this TCR beta chain has more than one count but fewer than ten. Its antigen is undetermined. This entry comes from a study of CD8 T cells in ankylosing spondylitis. General study points: Earlier work had already found some motif variants in reactive arthritis synovial fluid and blood. Those disease-linked clones were CD8+; they were also relatively rare in peripheral blood. As reported, disease-linked clones showed significant enrichment in matched ankylosing spondylitis synovial fluid.

With molecular barcodes, quantitative 5'-RACE was used to make the TCR beta libraries. Using its own MiXCR run on the 5' RACE reads, TCRdb lists one record per CDR3 protein. The sample has some 30,000 distinct CDR3 sequences; less than 40% are singletons. The junction had 6 bases not matched to a gene; V was cut back by 7 bases and J by 8 bases. Germline V gene data show CDR1 as MNHEY and CDR2 as SVGAGI. This CDR3 contains 14 residues. Sequences were obtained from synovial fluid, either unsorted or a sorted T cell fraction (not recorded which). V and J are TRBV6-5 and TRBJ2-1; 12 bases are shared with TRBD2. The receptor comes from a male donor with ankylosing spondylitis. CDR3 in DNA: TGTGCCAGCACTACTCGGACTAGCGGGGATGAGCAGTTCTTC. Translating gives CASTTRTSGDEQFF.